A single sample gave rise to the 19 T cell receptor beta chains below, sequenced in a study of T cell changes during pregnancy in multiple sclerosis. Assay used: immunoSEQ multiplex PCR; TCRdb lists only in-frame clones, some missing. The sample has about 68,000 clones; roughly 94% are singletons. The sample in question was peripheral blood, obtained in the second trimester of pregnancy. Every receptor here comes from a female donor in good health, enrolled as a control in a pregnancy study.

This chain joins TRBV5-4 and TRBJ2-6; 11 nucleotides agree with TRBD1. Germline V gene sequence: CDR1 SGHNT, CDR2 YYREEE (reference sequence). After removal of 2 bases from V and 4 bases from J, the junction contained 2 bases not matched to a gene. This CDR3 comprises 16 residues. CDR3: CASSFGQGAGANVLTF. In DNA, the CDR3 is TGTGCCAGCAGCTTTGGACAGGGGGCCGGGGCCAACGTCCTGACTTTC.

This clone was seen only once. The chain joins TRBV18 to TRBJ2-1; TRBD1 agrees at 8 bases. The V gene's germline CDR1 is KGHSH and CDR2 LQKENI. Trimming cost V 3 bases and J 7 bases; bases outside gene matches: 8. The length of the CDR3 is 15 residues. As DNA, the CDR3 is TGTGCCAGCTCACCTGGCAGGGGGCGCTTGAATGAGCAGTTCTTC. This gives the protein CASSPGRGRLNEQFF.

The chain employs TRBV7-8 and TRBJ2-6; 7 positions agree with TRBD1. This CDR3 is built from 18 residues. CDR1 and CDR2 from the germline V gene are SGHVS and FQNEAQ. The V gene end was trimmed by 4 bases and the J gene end by 0 bases; junction bases not matched to a gene: 9. The CDR3 region is CASSSYRGSSSGANVLTF. CDR3 bases: TGTGCCAGCAGCTCCTACAGGGGCTCCAGCTCTGGGGCCAACGTCCTGACTTTC.

The J gene is TRBJ1-2, the V gene TRBV6-5, with 8 bases lining up with TRBD1. The V and J ends lost 4 bases and 3 bases, in that order; junction bases with no gene match: 10. Germline CDR1 is MNHEY and CDR2 is SVGAGI. This CDR3 is 16 amino acids long. The CDR3 reads CASSSGGLDWDYGYTF. The CDR3 DNA follows: TGTGCCAGCAGTTCAGGGGGCCTCGACTGGGACTATGGCTACACCTTC.

This CDR3 reads CASSRVPTGKAGNTIYF. CDR3 nucleotides: TGTGCCAGTAGTAGGGTCCCGACAGGGAAAGCTGGAAACACCATATATTTT. The chain recombines TRBV19 with TRBJ1-3, with 7 positions matching TRBD1. The CDR3 is 17 amino acids. V was clipped by 4 bases and J by 2 bases; unmatched bases: 11. Germline V gene lookup returns CDR1 LNHDA and CDR2 SQIVND (reference sequence).

The chain carries TRBV6-6 and TRBJ2-5, with 10 positions matching TRBD1. V gave up 7 bases and J gave up 5 bases; unmatched junction bases: 10. The CDR3 runs 15 residues. Germline-derived CDR1 and CDR2 are MNHNY and SVGAGI (reference sequence). The CDR3 sequence: CASTERQGAGETQYF. In DNA form, the CDR3 reads TGTGCCAGCACCGAACGACAGGGGGCGGGTGAGACCCAGTACTTC.

The gene calls are TRBV30 and TRBJ1-2; TRBD1 agrees at 7 bases. V shed 1 base and J 4 bases; nucleotides not matched to a gene: 3. Germline V gives CDR1 GTSNPN, CDR2 SVGIG (reference sequence). The CDR3 length is 13 residues. As DNA, the CDR3 is TGTGCCTGGAGTGATGACAGGGCCTATGGCTACACCTTC. This codes for CAWSDDRAYGYTF.

The V and J genes are TRBV20-1 and TRBJ1-2; TRBD1 aligns across 9 bases. Germline V gives CDR1 DFQATT, CDR2 SNEGSKA (reference sequence). The CDR3 is 11 amino acids. V lost 7 bases and J lost 8; bases outside the gene matches: 5. The DNA of the CDR3 is TGCAGTGTTATTACAGGGGGCGGCTACACCTTC. It specifies CSVITGGGYTF.

This CDR3 reads CAIYDRFLNYGYTF. The DNA for the CDR3 is TGCGCCATTTACGACAGGTTCCTGAACTATGGCTACACCTTC. The chain has TRBV10-2 and TRBJ1-2, with a weak D call TRBD1 (6 bases). There are 14 residues in the CDR3. The V end was cut by 10 bases, the J end by 2 bases, with 17 bases between. Germline CDR1 WSHSY, CDR2 SAAADI.

The CDR3 DNA follows: TGTGCCAGCACATCGTACGAGGCAGGGAACTACGAGCAGTACTTC. Translating gives CASTSYEAGNYEQYF. The chain has TRBV6-5 and TRBJ2-7; D might be TRBD1 (5 bases). The CDR3 is 15 amino acids. Germline V gene sequence: CDR1 MNHEY, CDR2 SVGAGI. V was pared by 7 bases and J by 3 bases, with 19 bases between.

This rearrangement joins TRBV2 to TRBJ1-2; D not resolved. Germline V gene data show CDR1 as SNHLY and CDR2 as FYNNEI. The CDR3 totals 13 residues. Trimming cost V 6 bases and J 0 bases, with 8 bases left between them. The CDR3: CASRFIPNYGYTF. The CDR3 coding sequence is TGTGCCAGCAGGTTTATTCCTAACTATGGCTACACCTTC.

This clone was found once. This rearrangement joins TRBV7-9 to TRBJ2-1; TRBD2 matches at 13 bases. After removal of 3 bases from V and 10 bases from J, the junction contained 18 bases not matched to a gene. CDR1 is SEHNR, CDR2 FQNEAQ, per germline (reference sequence). This CDR3 spans 19 amino acids. CDR3 bases: TGTGCCAGCAGCTTCAAAGGACTAGCGGGAGCGTTTGATCCTTGGGAGCAGTTCTTC. Encoded protein: CASSFKGLAGAFDPWEQFF.

The J gene is TRBJ2-1, the V gene TRBV2; 10 bases map to TRBD2. The CDR3 contains 15 residues. Germline values: CDR1 SNHLY, CDR2 FYNNEI. J gave up 6 bases and V 4 bases, and 6 bases lay outside the gene matches. CDR3 sequence reads: CASSVRLAGFNEQFF. The CDR3, as DNA: TGTGCCAGCAGTGTTCGACTAGCGGGTTTCAATGAGCAGTTCTTC.

The chain combines TRBV27 with TRBJ1-4, with 7 bases aligning to TRBD1. The V and J ends lost 0 bases and 6 bases, in that order; junction bases with no gene match: 4. CDR1 and CDR2 from the germline V gene are MNHEY and SMNVEV (reference sequence). CDR3 length: 15 amino acids. Written as DNA, the CDR3 is TGTGCCAGCAGTTTATCGCAGGGGGGAGATGAAAAACTGTTTTTT. Translating gives CASSLSQGGDEKLFF.

The chain is built from TRBV7-3 and TRBJ2-1, with 9 bases that match TRBD2. The CDR3 sequence is 13 residues long. Germline-derived CDR1 and CDR2 are SGHTA and FQGTGA. Trimming at V came to 4 bases and at J to 10 bases, leaving 5 bases not matched to a gene. The CDR3, as DNA: TGTGCCAGCAGCTACGGGACTAGCAGAGAGCAGTTCTTC. Its translation is CASSYGTSREQFF.

The CDR3 spells CASSMGGGETQYF. CDR3 nucleotide sequence: TGTGCCAGTAGTATGGGAGGCGGAGAGACCCAGTACTTC. This sequence joins TRBV19 and TRBJ2-5; the D gene is possibly TRBD2 (6 bases). The CDR3 runs 13 residues. Germline V lookup: CDR1 LNHDA, CDR2 SQIVND (reference sequence). V was trimmed by 3 bases and J by 4 bases, leaving 9 bases between them.

The chain couples TRBV28 to TRBJ2-5; possibly TRBD1 for D (6 bases). Trimming pared 3 bases from V and 5 bases from J, leaving 16 bases between. This CDR3 is built from 15 residues. Germline CDR1 and CDR2: MDHEN and SYDVKM. CDR3 sequence (DNA): TGTGCCAGCAGTTTTAGTCCAGGGGAGAGGGAGACCCAGTACTTC. This sequence encodes CASSFSPGERETQYF.

V gene TRBV4-3 combines with J gene TRBJ2-7, with TRBD2 matching over 15 bases. V lost 3 bases to trimming and J lost 0 bases; unmatched junction nucleotides: 3. This CDR3 contains 17 residues. The germline V gene encodes CDR1 LGHNA and CDR2 YSLEER. The CDR3 region has the DNA TGCGCCAGCAGCCACGGACTAGCGGGAGGGCCCTCCTACGAGCAGTACTTC. It specifies CASSHGLAGGPSYEQYF.

This clone was found once. The chain uses TRBV13 and TRBJ2-7; TRBD1 is a possible D gene (6 bases). The length of the CDR3 is 16 residues. In germline, CDR1 is PRHDT, CDR2 FYEKMQ (reference sequence). Trimming stripped 4 bases from V and 7 bases from J, with 23 bases between. The CDR3 protein is CASSSNPGQDTEEQYF. DNA of the CDR3: TGTGCCAGCAGCTCGAACCCGGGACAAGACACTGAAGAGCAGTACTTC.